This passage covers 32 T cell receptor beta chains from one sample sequenced in a study of shared clonotypes between healthy human individuals. Here immunoSEQ multiplex PCR was the method, and the copy in TCRdb shows in-frame clones only, minus some. The sample consists of under 600,000 clones, around 95% of them appearing once. The sequenced material came from naive CD4+ T cells sorted from blood. Subset denoted: CD45RA+ positively selected. These receptor sequences come from a young woman in good health.

This rearrangement joins TRBV28 to TRBJ2-4; TRBD2 matches at 8 bases. The junction had 12 bases not matched to a gene; V was cut back by 6 bases and J by 8 bases. The CDR3 runs to 15 residues. From germline, CDR1 is MDHEN and CDR2 SYDVKM. DNA for the CDR3: TGTGCCAGCAGGCCGGTGGGCAGCGGGAGTGACATTCAGTACTTC. Amino acids: CASRPVGSGSDIQYF.

The table lists this clone with a count of one. This chain uses TRBV14 with TRBJ2-5; TRBD2 might be the D (5 bases). The CDR3 covers 12 residues. CDR1 and CDR2 from the germline V gene are SGHDN and FVKESK. V gave up 4 bases and J gave up 5 bases, with 8 bases separating them. CDR3: CASSRGLETQYF. DNA of the CDR3: TGTGCCAGCAGCCGAGGACTGGAGACCCAGTACTTC.

V is TRBV28 and J is TRBJ1-5, with TRBD1 identical over 7 bases. The CDR3 contains 15 residues. The ends lost 1 base at V and 4 bases at J; junction bases unmatched: 4. Germline assignment: CDR1 MDHEN and CDR2 SYDVKM. The CDR3 is CASSLLTGVNQPQHF. CDR3 in DNA: TGTGCCAGCAGTTTATTAACAGGGGTGAATCAGCCCCAGCATTTT. Based on the CDR3 plus reference TRBV28 and TRBJ1-5, the full variable domain is DVKVTQSSRYLVKRTGEKVFLECVQDMDHENMFWYRQDPGLGLRLIYFSYDVKMKEKGDIPEGYSVSREKKERFSLILESASTNQTSMYLCASSLLTGVNQPQHFGDGTRLSIL.

V usage is TRBV5-1 and J usage is TRBJ2-7, with a weak D call TRBD2 (6 bases). CDR1 is SGHRS and CDR2 is YFSETQ in the germline V gene. Deletions cut 4 bases from V and 3 bases from J, with 17 bases between. This CDR3 is 15 amino acids long. The CDR3 is CASSLRSGGNYEQYF. In DNA, the CDR3 is TGCGCCAGCAGCCTGCGGTCAGGAGGGAACTACGAGCAGTACTTC. Filled out from reference TRBV5-1 and TRBJ2-7, the complete variable domain reads KAGVTQTPRYLIKTRGQQVTLSCSPISGHRSVSWYQQTPGQGLQFLFEYFSETQRNKGNFPGRFSGRQFSNSRSEMNVSTLELGDSALYLCASSLRSGGNYEQYFGPGTRLTVT.

CDR3 amino acids: CALSDRASYQPQHF. CDR3 DNA sequence: TGTGCCTTGAGCGACAGGGCGAGCTATCAGCCCCAGCATTTT. The chain joins TRBV30 to TRBJ1-5; 7 nucleotides align to TRBD1. The CDR3 consists of 14 residues. V gave up 7 bases and J gave up 5 bases; unmatched junction bases: 11. Germline values: CDR1 GTSNPN, CDR2 SVGIG (reference sequence).

The chain has TRBV5-1 and TRBJ1-1; 7 bases align to TRBD1. V lost 4 bases, J lost 0 bases, and 12 bases stayed unmatched. The CDR3 extends over 17 amino acids. Per the germline V gene, CDR1 is SGHRS and CDR2 is YFSETQ. This CDR3 reads CASSRGGTTAVNTEAFF. Written as DNA, the CDR3 is TGCGCCAGCAGCAGAGGGGGCACTACGGCCGTGAACACTGAAGCTTTCTTT.

This clone was seen just once. This chain connects TRBV28 to TRBJ2-7, with D unclear. V was pared by 5 bases and J by 1 base, with 15 bases between. The V gene's germline CDR1 is MDHEN and CDR2 SYDVKM. CDR3 length equals 15 residues. The CDR3 here is CASSPRIWGSYEQYF. For the CDR3, the DNA is TGTGCCAGCAGTCCCCGGATTTGGGGTTCCTACGAGCAGTACTTC. Combining the CDR3 with reference TRBV28 and TRBJ2-7 gives the whole variable domain DVKVTQSSRYLVKRTGEKVFLECVQDMDHENMFWYRQDPGLGLRLIYFSYDVKMKEKGDIPEGYSVSREKKERFSLILESASTNQTSMYLCASSPRIWGSYEQYFGPGTRLTVT.

The V call is TRBV30, the J call TRBJ2-5, with 7 bases identical to TRBD1. The V gene end was trimmed by 0 bases and the J gene end by 2 bases; junction bases not matched to a gene: 6. The CDR3 consists of 15 residues. Germline V gene data show CDR1 as GTSNPN and CDR2 as SVGIG (reference sequence). DNA for the CDR3: TGTGCCTGGAGTGTTACCGGGACAGCGCAAGAGACCCAGTACTTC. Its protein is CAWSVTGTAQETQYF.

This sequence joins TRBV2 and TRBJ1-5, with D possibly matching TRBD1 (6 bases). Germline V gene sequence: CDR1 SNHLY, CDR2 FYNNEI. This CDR3 is built from 16 residues. The V and J ends lost 6 bases and 7 bases respectively, with 22 bases between them. The CDR3 region has the DNA TGTGCCAGCAGGCATCACCGGGACAAGAGGATCCAGCCCCAGCATTTT. This sequence encodes CASRHHRDKRIQPQHF.

This rearrangement joins TRBV4-1 to TRBJ2-5; D might be TRBD2 (6 bases). Germline lookup yields CDR1 MGHRA and CDR2 YSYEKL. V was pared by 4 bases and J by 5 bases, with 11 bases between. The length of the CDR3 is 13 residues. The CDR3 region is CASSPGLSETQYF. As DNA, the CDR3 is TGCGCCAGCAGCCCGGGACTGTCCGAGACCCAGTACTTC.

V usage is TRBV29-1 and J usage is TRBJ1-2; a possible D gene is TRBD1 (5 bases). The V gene lost 7 bases and the J gene lost 6 bases, with 18 bases spanning the gap. Germline lookup yields CDR1 SQVTM and CDR2 ANQGSEA. The CDR3 runs 13 residues. CDR3 bases: TGCAGCGCCTCCGGCGACAGTCAGGATGGCTACACCTTC. Amino acid sequence: CSASGDSQDGYTF.

On this clone: Different DNA sequences within this sample yield the same CDR3. V and J are TRBV28 and TRBJ2-7, with 8 positions matching TRBD1. V shed 6 bases and J 0 bases; nucleotides not matched to a gene: 4. The CDR3 covers 14 residues. The germline CDR1 and CDR2 sequences are MDHEN and SYDVKM. CDR3 sequence reads: CASRRTGSSYEQYF. The CDR3 nucleotides are TGTGCCAGCAGGAGGACAGGGAGCTCCTACGAGCAGTACTTC.

CDR3 DNA: TGTGCCAGTAGTATATCCAGGGGCCCCGAAGCTTTCTTT. This codes for CASSISRGPEAFF. The genes are TRBV19 and TRBJ1-1; perhaps TRBD1 as D (6 bases). The germline gives CDR1 LNHDA, CDR2 SQIVND (reference sequence). This CDR3 spans 13 amino acids. V lost 2 bases, J lost 8 bases, and 12 bases lay in between.

V usage is TRBV30 and J usage is TRBJ1-2; D might be TRBD1 (5 bases). Germline CDR1 is GTSNPN and CDR2 is SVGIG (reference sequence). Trimming removed 4 bases at V and 8 bases at J, with 14 bases between. The CDR3 is 12 amino acids. CDR3 amino acids: CAWNRGGSGYTF. In DNA, the CDR3 is TGTGCCTGGAACCGGGGGGGGAGCGGCTACACCTTC.

The genes are TRBV7-8 and TRBJ1-5; 8 bases map to TRBD1. CDR3 size: 14 residues. V shed 3 bases, J shed 7 bases, and the junction held 5 bases outside the gene matches. Per germline, CDR1 SGHVS and CDR2 FQNEAQ. The DNA of the CDR3 is TGTGCCAGCAGCTTGGACAGGGTTAACCAGCCCCAGCATTTT. This gives the protein CASSLDRVNQPQHF.

V and J are TRBV6-1 and TRBJ2-2; perhaps TRBD2 as D (6 bases). The ends were cut back, 2 bases at V and 8 bases at J, with 12 bases in the middle. The CDR3 totals 14 residues. Germline V gene data show CDR1 as MNHNS and CDR2 as SASEGT. The CDR3 sequence: CASSELLGLGELFF. CDR3 bases: TGTGCCAGCAGTGAACTTTTGGGACTGGGGGAGCTGTTTTTT.

This clone was seen a single time. The V call is TRBV15, the J call TRBJ2-1, with unresolved D. Trimming stripped 3 bases from V and 4 bases from J, with 1 base between. The CDR3 extends over 11 amino acids. Germline V gives CDR1 LNHNV, CDR2 YYDKDF (reference sequence). Here the CDR3 DNA reads TGTGCCACCAGCAGTTACAATGAGCAGTTCTTC. Protein product: CATSSYNEQFF.

J is TRBJ2-1 and V is TRBV7-9, with D possibly matching TRBD2 (5 bases). V was trimmed by 4 bases and J by 0 bases, leaving 10 bases between them. The CDR3 totals 15 residues. CDR1 and CDR2 from the germline V gene are SEHNR and FQNEAQ (reference sequence). The DNA of the CDR3 is TGTGCCAGCAGCTCCCCGGGGAGCTCCTACAATGAGCAGTTCTTC. This encodes CASSSPGSSYNEQFF.

CDR3 in DNA: TGTGCCAGCAGCTTGGATTCTAGCGGGAGGGAGCAGTTCTTC. This encodes CASSLDSSGREQFF. The V gene is TRBV5-4, the J gene TRBJ2-1; TRBD2 matches 11 bases. The V segment lost 0 bases and the J segment 10 bases; nucleotides outside the gene matches: 3. Germline CDR1 reads SGHNT; CDR2 reads YYREEE (reference sequence). The CDR3 spans 14 residues.

The chain uses TRBV6-1 and TRBJ1-2; perhaps TRBD1 as D (6 bases). The CDR3 loop spans 15 amino acids. The V and J ends lost 6 bases and 0 bases respectively, with 14 bases between them. The germline gives CDR1 MNHNS, CDR2 SASEGT. The chain's CDR3 is CASSSGQNANYGYTF. The DNA of the CDR3 is TGTGCCAGCAGCTCAGGACAGAACGCTAACTATGGCTACACCTTC.

CDR3 sequence reads: CASSRGQGDSYEQYF. CDR3 DNA: TGCGCCAGCAGCCGGGGACAGGGGGACTCCTACGAGCAGTACTTC. The gene calls are TRBV5-1 and TRBJ2-7, with 11 bases lining up with TRBD1. This CDR3 is 15 amino acids long. CDR1 is SGHRS, CDR2 YFSETQ, per germline. The V segment lost 4 bases and the J segment 0 bases; nucleotides outside the gene matches: 3. Looking up the rest from reference TRBV5-1 and TRBJ2-7 gives the full variable domain: KAGVTQTPRYLIKTRGQQVTLSCSPISGHRSVSWYQQTPGQGLQFLFEYFSETQRNKGNFPGRFSGRQFSNSRSEMNVSTLELGDSALYLCASSRGQGDSYEQYFGPGTRLTVT.

J is TRBJ2-5 and V is TRBV7-8; TRBD2 agrees at 13 bases. This CDR3 contains 17 residues. Germline values: CDR1 SGHVS, CDR2 FQNEAQ. The J segment lost 1 base and the V segment lost 5 bases, leaving 7 bases of the junction unmatched. CDR3 region: CASSLRLAGGSQETQYF. The CDR3 DNA reads as TGTGCCAGCAGCCTCAGACTAGCGGGAGGCTCCCAAGAGACCCAGTACTTC.

Worth noting for this clone: The sample holds other DNA sequences that translate to the same CDR3. The chain carries TRBV4-1 and TRBJ2-3; D is unclear. CDR1 MGHRA and CDR2 YSYEKL come from the germline V gene. The CDR3 loop spans 12 amino acids. The V gene lost 3 bases and the J gene lost 6 bases, with 7 bases spanning the gap. The DNA of the CDR3 is TGCGCCAGCAGCCACCCCCGTGATACGCAGTATTTT. This translates into CASSHPRDTQYF.

The chain recombines TRBV9 with TRBJ2-3; the match to TRBD2 covers 10 bases. This CDR3 region has 18 residues. CDR1 SGDLS and CDR2 YYNGEE come from the germline V gene. The V segment lost 0 bases and the J segment 2 bases; nucleotides outside the gene matches: 9. CDR3 nucleotide sequence: TGTGCCAGCAGCGTAGGTCTAGCGGGAGCTTGGAACACAGATACGCAGTATTTT. The encoded protein is CASSVGLAGAWNTDTQYF.

The V gene is TRBV28, the J gene TRBJ1-4; possibly TRBD1 for D (6 bases). Germline CDR1 and CDR2: MDHEN and SYDVKM. The CDR3 consists of 18 residues. Trimming removed 3 bases at V and 4 bases at J, with 21 bases between. This CDR3 reads CASSFIAGHVFDNEKLFF. CDR3 bases: TGTGCCAGCAGTTTCATCGCGGGACACGTCTTTGATAATGAAAAACTGTTTTTT.

This chain joins TRBV6-5 and TRBJ1-2; TRBD1 is a possible D gene (5 bases). Deletions cut 0 bases from V and 7 bases from J, with 12 bases between. The germline CDR1 and CDR2 sequences are MNHEY and SVGAGI. CDR3 length: 14 residues. Here the CDR3 reads CASSYSILGGGYTF. CDR3 coding DNA: TGTGCCAGCAGTTACTCGATCCTTGGGGGTGGCTACACCTTC.

This chain uses TRBV5-4 with TRBJ1-1; no clear D gene. The CDR3 is made up of 13 amino acids. Germline values: CDR1 SGHNT, CDR2 YYREEE (reference sequence). Trimming pared 4 bases from V and 2 bases from J, leaving 9 bases between. DNA for the CDR3: TGTGCCAGCAGCCCCGTTGTAAACACTGAAGCTTTCTTT. Its translation is CASSPVVNTEAFF.

V usage is TRBV27 and J usage is TRBJ2-1; the D gene is possibly TRBD2 (5 bases). Trimming stripped 7 bases from V and 0 bases from J, with 16 bases between. There are 16 residues in the CDR3. Per germline, CDR1 MNHEY and CDR2 SMNVEV (reference sequence). CDR3: CASTKREGSSYNEQFF. The CDR3 nucleotides are TGTGCCAGCACTAAACGTGAGGGAAGCTCCTACAATGAGCAGTTCTTC.

This chain connects TRBV6-1 to TRBJ1-5; D unresolved. Germline loops: CDR1 MNHNS, CDR2 SASEGT. Trimming cost V 5 bases and J 7 bases, with 12 bases left between them. This CDR3 is 13 amino acids long. As DNA, the CDR3 is TGTGCCAGCAGTTTCCAGTCACCCCAGCCCCAGCATTTT. This codes for CASSFQSPQPQHF.

The chain combines TRBV18 with TRBJ2-3, with D possibly being TRBD2 (5 bases). This CDR3 has 16 residues. The ends were cut back, 1 base at V and 2 bases at J, with 13 bases in the middle. From germline, CDR1 is KGHSH and CDR2 LQKENI. CDR3 region: CASSPQERHYTDTQYF. As DNA, the CDR3 is TGTGCCAGCTCACCACAGGAGCGGCACTACACAGATACGCAGTATTTT.

The rearrangement uses TRBV7-9 and TRBJ1-1, with TRBD1 matching 7 bases. Germline values: CDR1 SEHNR, CDR2 FQNEAQ (reference sequence). V lost 2 bases and J lost 1; bases outside the gene matches: 1. The CDR3 has 14 amino acids. The CDR3 DNA reads as TGTGCCAGCAGCTTACAGGGGGAGAACACTGAAGCTTTCTTT. This translates into CASSLQGENTEAFF. The whole variable domain, remainder taken from reference TRBV7-9 and TRBJ1-1, is DTGVSQNPRHKITKRGQNVTFRCDPISEHNRLYWYRQTLGQGPEFLTYFQNEAQLEKSRLLSDRFSAERPKGSFSTLEIQRTEQGDSAMYLCASSLQGENTEAFFGQGTRLTVV.

The chain joins TRBV25-1 to TRBJ1-4; possible D gene TRBD1, 5 bases. Germline CDR1 reads MGHDK; CDR2 reads SYGVNS. V was clipped by 4 bases and J by 7 bases, with 22 bases between them. This CDR3 region has 17 residues. The CDR3 loop is CASSGGAGTLGGEKLFF. The CDR3 coding sequence is TGTGCCAGCAGTGGTGGAGCCGGGACCCTAGGAGGTGAAAAACTGTTTTTT.